The rows below give T cell receptor beta chains drawn from one sample of a study of blood T cell repertoires in COVID-19. The data were produced by immunoSEQ multiplex PCR, yet TCRdb's version contains in-frame clones alone and is incomplete. The sample lists 150,000 to 200,000 clones, 70% to 80% occurring once. Sequenced material: peripheral blood. All receptors come from a woman aged 45 to 65 with active or convalescent COVID-19. Both conserved end residues are part of each CDR3. The order of the fields is V gene, J gene, D gene, clone size, CDR3 protein, CDR3 DNA. A D gene is named only where the DNA matches it firmly. Not all rows give a size; the values are once, few, many and, for expanded clones, a class.

>TRBV6-5|TRBJ1-6|.|.
CASSNPRANSPLHF
TGTGCCAGCAGTAACCCCCGCGCTAATTCACCCCTCCACTTT
>TRBV13|TRBJ1-2|TRBD1|.
CASSFVTGDYGYTF
TGTGCCAGCAGCTTTGTGACAGGGGACTATGGCTACACCTTC
>TRBV5-8|TRBJ1-5|.|once
CASSYPGRWYSNQPQHF
TGTGCCAGCAGCTACCCGGGGAGGTGGTATAGCAATCAGCCCCAGCATTTT
>TRBV9|TRBJ1-2|.|.
CASSGDILNYGYTF
TGTGCCAGCAGCGGAGACATCCTTAACTATGGCTACACCTTC
>TRBV7-2|TRBJ1-3|TRBD1|few
CASSSDRVAGNTIYF
TGTGCCAGCAGCTCGGACAGGGTCGCTGGAAACACCATATATTTT
>TRBV4-3|TRBJ1-2|.|.
CASSQDRPSGGYTF
TGCGCCAGCAGCCAAGATAGGCCTAGCGGTGGCTACACCTTC
>TRBV6-4|TRBJ2-1|TRBD2|few
CASSDGLAGGHEQFF
TGTGCCAGCAGTGACGGACTAGCGGGGGGTCATGAGCAGTTCTTC
>TRBV28|TRBJ2-1|TRBD1|.
CASSQQGAYNEQFF
TGTGCCAGCAGTCAACAGGGGGCCTACAATGAGCAGTTCTTC
>TRBV18|TRBJ1-3|TRBD1|.
CASSPGQGASGNTIYF
TGTGCCAGCTCACCAGGACAGGGGGCTTCTGGAAACACCATATATTTT
>TRBV6-6|TRBJ1-6|TRBD1|.
CASSYRGQEDSPLHF
TGTGCCAGCAGTTACCGGGGACAGGAAGACTCACCCCTCCACTTT
>TRBV5-1|TRBJ1-4|.|.
CASSLEDGVRLFF
TGCGCCAGCAGCTTGGAAGACGGGGTGCGGCTGTTTTTT
>TRBV6-5|TRBJ1-1|.|.
CASSIDTRRWTEAFF
TGTGCCAGCAGCATTGATACAAGGAGGTGGACTGAAGCTTTCTTT
>TRBV19|TRBJ1-4|TRBD1|.
CASSITGQANEKLFF
TGTGCCAGTAGTATTACGGGACAGGCGAATGAAAAACTGTTTTTT
>TRBV7-3|TRBJ2-1|TRBD2|.
CASSTDLAGGSNEQFF
TGTGCCAGCAGCACCGACCTAGCGGGAGGAAGCAATGAGCAGTTCTTC
>TRBV9|TRBJ1-2|.|once
CASSVYGTPYGYTF
TGTGCCAGCAGCGTATACGGGACTCCTTATGGCTACACCTTC
>TRBV7-2|TRBJ1-3|.|.
CASSLEGVGNTIYF
TGTGCCAGCAGCTTAGAAGGGGTCGGAAACACCATATATTTT
>TRBV7-2|TRBJ1-4|.|.
CASSYAWTENNEKLFF
TGTGCCAGCAGCTACGCCTGGACAGAGAATAATGAAAAACTGTTTTTT
>TRBV3-1/TRBV3-2|TRBJ2-7|TRBD2|few
CASSQDPSGSFEQYF
TGTGCCAGCAGCCAAGATCCTAGCGGGAGCTTCGAGCAGTACTTC
>TRBV5-5|TRBJ1-5|.|.
CASGGGPYSNQPQHF
TGTGCCAGCGGCGGGGGACCTTATAGCAATCAGCCCCAGCATTTT
>TRBV19|TRBJ2-7|.|.
CASSIRTAYEQYF
TGTGCCAGTAGTATACGAACAGCCTACGAGCAGTACTTC
>TRBV7-2|TRBJ1-1|.|.
CASSPQGSASSTEAFF
TGTGCCAGCAGCCCACAAGGTAGCGCTTCTTCAACTGAAGCTTTCTTT
>TRBV19|TRBJ1-5|TRBD1|.
CASSISQGIFNQPQHF
TGTGCCAGTAGTATCTCACAGGGGATATTCAATCAGCCCCAGCATTTT
>TRBV19|TRBJ1-4|TRBD1|.
CASSLGDRGTEKLFF
TGTGCCAGTAGTCTAGGGGACAGGGGTACTGAAAAACTGTTTTTT
>TRBV29-1|TRBJ1-1|.|.
CSVTQNTEAFF
TGCAGCGTCACACAGAACACTGAAGCTTTCTTT
>TRBV7-2|TRBJ1-3|TRBD1|.
CASSSDRGNTIYF
TGTGCCAGCAGCTCGGACAGGGGGAACACCATATATTTT
>TRBV7-6|TRBJ1-2|TRBD1|.
CASSPRQGANYGYTF
TGTGCCAGCAGCCCACGACAGGGGGCAAACTATGGCTACACCTTC
>TRBV5-6|TRBJ2-5|TRBD2|.
CASSTGLAQETQYF
TGTGCCAGCAGCACGGGACTAGCTCAAGAGACCCAGTACTTC
>TRBV30|TRBJ1-1|TRBD1|.
CASGQTVYEAFF
TGTGCTTCGGGACAGACAGTGTATGAAGCTTTCTTT
>TRBV3-1/TRBV3-2|TRBJ2-3|TRBD2|once
CASSARLAGATDTQYF
TGTGCCAGCAGCGCCAGACTAGCGGGAGCAACAGATACGCAGTATTTT
>TRBV7-9|TRBJ1-1|TRBD1|.
CASSLAARGRTEAFF
TGTGCCAGCAGCTTAGCCGCCAGGGGGAGGACTGAAGCTTTCTTT
>TRBV7-9|TRBJ1-2|.|.
CASSLGQTGYGYTF
TGTGCCAGCAGCTTAGGACAGACAGGCTATGGCTACACCTTC
>TRBV19|TRBJ2-6|TRBD2|.
CASKGREGGANVLTF
TGTGCCAGTAAGGGCAGGGAGGGAGGGGCCAACGTCCTGACTTTC
>TRBV19|TRBJ1-2|.|.
CASSRQRLDYGYTF
TGTGCCAGTAGCAGACAGCGACTTGACTATGGCTACACCTTC
>TRBV29-1|TRBJ1-2|.|.
CSVARGTYGYTF
TGCAGCGTTGCGCGTGGTACCTATGGCTACACCTTC
>TRBV28|TRBJ1-5|TRBD1|.
CASSETGGNNQPQHF
TGTGCCAGCAGTGAGACAGGGGGCAACAATCAGCCCCAGCATTTT
>TRBV5-4|TRBJ2-5|TRBD1|.
CASSLDRGETQYF
TGTGCCAGCAGCTTGGACAGGGGTGAGACCCAGTACTTC
>TRBV19|TRBJ1-5|TRBD1|.
CASSINFVTGNNQPQHF
TGTGCCAGTAGTATCAACTTTGTGACAGGGAACAATCAGCCCCAGCATTTT
>TRBV2|TRBJ1-2|.|.
CASSDLSGGYTF
TGTGCCAGCAGTGATCTTTCAGGCGGCTACACCTTC
>TRBV29-1|TRBJ2-7|TRBD2|.
CSVQASGGLYEQYF
TGCAGCGTGCAGGCTAGCGGGGGTCTCTACGAGCAGTACTTC
>TRBV28|TRBJ1-2|TRBD1|.
CASRRDSLYGYTF
TGTGCCAGCAGGCGGGACAGCCTCTATGGCTACACCTTC
>TRBV4-1|TRBJ2-3|TRBD2|once
CASSQEGTSGGAEDTQYF
TGCGCCAGCAGCCAAGAAGGAACTAGCGGGGGGGCGGAAGATACGCAGTATTTT
>TRBV16|TRBJ1-5|TRBD1|.
CASSARQGISNQPQHF
TGTGCCAGCAGCGCTCGACAGGGAATAAGCAATCAGCCCCAGCATTTT
>TRBV15|TRBJ2-7|.|.
CATSRGGGTAYEQYF
TGTGCCACCAGCAGAGGGGGAGGCACCGCCTACGAGCAGTACTTC
>TRBV7-6|TRBJ1-5|.|.
CASSLRAGTNQPQHF
TGTGCCAGCAGCCTAAGAGCGGGGACCAATCAGCCCCAGCATTTT
>TRBV3-1/TRBV3-2|TRBJ2-3|.|.
CASSQISGFRVTQYF
TGTGCCAGCAGCCAAATCTCGGGTTTTAGAGTTACGCAGTATTTT
>TRBV7-3|TRBJ2-1|TRBD1|few
CASSYTGARPIEQFF
TGTGCCAGCAGCTATACAGGGGCTCGACCAATCGAGCAGTTCTTC
>TRBV9|TRBJ2-5|TRBD2|.
CASSVGTSAETQYF
TGTGCCAGCAGCGTAGGGACTAGCGCAGAGACCCAGTACTTC
>TRBV15|TRBJ2-1|TRBD2|.
CATSRDYTGLANYNEQFF
TGTGCCACCAGCAGAGATTATACGGGACTAGCGAATTACAATGAGCAGTTCTTC
>TRBV5-4|TRBJ2-3|TRBD2|once
CASSPGLAGVVDTQYF
TGTGCCAGCAGCCCGGGACTAGCGGGAGTTGTAGATACGCAGTATTTT
>TRBV6-5|TRBJ1-6|.|.
CASSPGTYNSPLHF
TGTGCCAGCAGTCCAGGGACCTATAATTCACCCCTCCACTTT
>TRBV7-9|TRBJ1-2|.|many
CASSPGRGFDYGYTF
TGTGCCAGCAGCCCCGGACGCGGGTTTGACTATGGCTACACCTTC
>TRBV18|TRBJ2-7|.|.
CASSKGNSYEQYF
TGTGCCAGCTCAAAGGGGAATTCCTACGAGCAGTACTTC
>TRBV19|TRBJ2-3|.|once
CASSRRVRDTQYF
TGTGCCAGTAGTAGGAGGGTTAGAGATACGCAGTATTTT
>TRBV19|TRBJ2-3|TRBD1|.
CASSRPGQGTDTQYF
TGTGCCAGTAGTAGACCGGGACAGGGGACAGATACGCAGTATTTT
>TRBV28|TRBJ2-7|.|.
CASSKNRRGIEQYF
TGTGCCAGCAGTAAAAACAGGCGGGGCATCGAGCAGTACTTC
>TRBV12-5|TRBJ2-7|TRBD1|.
CASGLVWDREYREQYF
TGTGCTAGTGGTTTGGTCTGGGACAGGGAATATAGGGAGCAGTACTTC
>TRBV7-6|TRBJ2-3|.|.
CASSLGVGGLFTDTQYF
TGTGCCAGCAGCTTAGGGGTCGGGGGACTGTTCACAGATACGCAGTATTTT
>TRBV9|TRBJ1-5|TRBD1|.
CASSVNPGQGGQPQHF
TGTGCCAGCAGCGTAAACCCGGGACAGGGAGGTCAGCCCCAGCATTTT
>TRBV7-9|TRBJ1-5|TRBD1|.
CASSTGTGVNQPQHF
TGTGCCAGCAGCACCGGGACAGGGGTAAATCAGCCCCAGCATTTT